This TCR beta chain was found in a study of shared clonotypes between healthy human individuals. Study outcomes and limitations: Sample collection involved blood only; tissue repertoires are likely different.

Running of the assay took place at deep level. Using approximately 200 ng DNA, approximately 27,000 T cell genomes, the sorted-subset replicate PCRs were run. Only in-frame clones appear in the TCRdb table, and some are missing; sequencing was by immunoSEQ multiplex PCR. The data show approximately 2,000,000 clones, less than 95% seen once. Details on this clone: Its antigen is still unknown.

Study donors comprised healthy, HIV-negative adults devoid of recent acute infection or vaccination. The material sequenced was naive CD4+ T cells from PBMCs. Subset here: CD45RA+ positively selected. The TCR sequence derives from a man aged 18 to 30 in good health. Some clones in this sample may be carry-over from other donors' samples.

The DNA of the CDR3 is TGTGCCAGCAGTTACTCTGGGGCACACAATGAGCAGTTCTTC. Translation: CASSYSGAHNEQFF. The V gene is TRBV6-5, the J gene TRBJ2-1; D may be TRBD1 (5 bases). CDR1 MNHEY and CDR2 SVGAGI come from the germline V gene. The CDR3 is 14 residues long. The V gene lost 0 bases and the J gene lost 5 bases, with 8 bases spanning the gap.